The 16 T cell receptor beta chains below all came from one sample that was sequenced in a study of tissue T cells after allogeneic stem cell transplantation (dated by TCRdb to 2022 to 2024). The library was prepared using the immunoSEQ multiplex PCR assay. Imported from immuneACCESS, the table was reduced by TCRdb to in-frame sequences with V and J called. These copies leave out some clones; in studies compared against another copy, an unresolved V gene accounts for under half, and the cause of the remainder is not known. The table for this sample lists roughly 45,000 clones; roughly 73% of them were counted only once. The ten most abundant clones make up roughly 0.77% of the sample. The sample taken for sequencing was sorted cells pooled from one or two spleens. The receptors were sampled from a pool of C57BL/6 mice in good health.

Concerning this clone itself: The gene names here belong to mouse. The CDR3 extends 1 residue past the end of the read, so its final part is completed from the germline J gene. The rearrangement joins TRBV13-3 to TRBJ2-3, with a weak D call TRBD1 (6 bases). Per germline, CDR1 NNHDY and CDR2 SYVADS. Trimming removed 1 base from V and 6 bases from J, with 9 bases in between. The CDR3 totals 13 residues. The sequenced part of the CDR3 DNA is TGTGCCAGCAGTGATCAGGGGACCGAAACGCTGTAT. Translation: CASSDQGTETLY. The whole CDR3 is CASSDQGTETLYF.

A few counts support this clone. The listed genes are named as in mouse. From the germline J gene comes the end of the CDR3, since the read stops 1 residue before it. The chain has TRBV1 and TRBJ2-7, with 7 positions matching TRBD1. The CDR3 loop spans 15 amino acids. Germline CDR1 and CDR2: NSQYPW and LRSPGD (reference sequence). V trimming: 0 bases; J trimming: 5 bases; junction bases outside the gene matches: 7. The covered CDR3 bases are TGCACCTGCAGTGCAGATCCCACAGGGGAGGATGAACAGTAC. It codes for CTCSADPTGEDEQY. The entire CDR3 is CTCSADPTGEDEQYF.

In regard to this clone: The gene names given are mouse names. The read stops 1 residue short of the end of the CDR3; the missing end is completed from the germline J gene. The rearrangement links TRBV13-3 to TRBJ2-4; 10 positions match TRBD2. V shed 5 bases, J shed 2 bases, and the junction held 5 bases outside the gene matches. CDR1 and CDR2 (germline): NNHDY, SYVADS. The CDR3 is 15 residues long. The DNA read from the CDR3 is TGTGCCAGCAGGAGACTGGGGGGCCTTCAAAACACCTTGTAC. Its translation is CASRRLGGLQNTLY. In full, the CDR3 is CASRRLGGLQNTLYF.

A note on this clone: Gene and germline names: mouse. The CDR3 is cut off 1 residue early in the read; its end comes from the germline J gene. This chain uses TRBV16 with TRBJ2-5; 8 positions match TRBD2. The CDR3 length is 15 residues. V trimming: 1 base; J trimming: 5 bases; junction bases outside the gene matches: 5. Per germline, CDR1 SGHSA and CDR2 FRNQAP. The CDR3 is CASSLAGGRRDTQYF. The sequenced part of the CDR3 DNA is TGTGCAAGCAGCTTAGCTGGGGGGCGCAGAGACACCCAGTAC.

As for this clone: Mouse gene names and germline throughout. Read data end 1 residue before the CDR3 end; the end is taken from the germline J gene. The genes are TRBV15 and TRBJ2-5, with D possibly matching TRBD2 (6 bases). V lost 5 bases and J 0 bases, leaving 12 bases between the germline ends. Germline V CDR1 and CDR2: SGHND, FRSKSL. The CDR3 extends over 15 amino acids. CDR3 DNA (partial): TGTGCCAGCAGTCATCTGGGGTCCAACCAAGACACCCAGTAC. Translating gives CASSHLGSNQDTQY. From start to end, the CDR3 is CASSHLGSNQDTQYF.

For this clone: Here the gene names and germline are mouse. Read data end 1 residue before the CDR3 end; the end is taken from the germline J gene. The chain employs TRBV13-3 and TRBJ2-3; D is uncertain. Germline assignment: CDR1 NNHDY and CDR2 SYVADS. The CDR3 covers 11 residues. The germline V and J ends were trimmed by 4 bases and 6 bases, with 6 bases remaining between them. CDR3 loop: CASSPSETLYF. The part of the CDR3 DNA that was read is TGTGCCAGCAGTCCCAGTGAAACGCTGTAT.

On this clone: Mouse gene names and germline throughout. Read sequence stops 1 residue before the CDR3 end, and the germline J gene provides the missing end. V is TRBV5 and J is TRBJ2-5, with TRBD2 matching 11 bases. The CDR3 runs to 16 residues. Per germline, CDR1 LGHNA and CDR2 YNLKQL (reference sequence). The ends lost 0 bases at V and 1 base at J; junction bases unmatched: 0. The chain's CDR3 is CASSQEGLGDQDTQYF. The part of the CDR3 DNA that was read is TGTGCCAGCAGCCAAGAGGGACTGGGGGACCAAGACACCCAGTAC.

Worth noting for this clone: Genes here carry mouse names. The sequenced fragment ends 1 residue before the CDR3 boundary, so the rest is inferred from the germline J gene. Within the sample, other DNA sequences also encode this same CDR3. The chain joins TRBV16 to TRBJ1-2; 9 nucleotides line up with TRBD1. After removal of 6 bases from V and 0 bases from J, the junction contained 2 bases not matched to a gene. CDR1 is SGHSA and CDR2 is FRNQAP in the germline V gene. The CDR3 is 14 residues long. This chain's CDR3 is CASSRQGANSDYTF. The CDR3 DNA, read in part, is TGTGCAAGCAGTCGACAGGGGGCAAACTCCGACTACACC.

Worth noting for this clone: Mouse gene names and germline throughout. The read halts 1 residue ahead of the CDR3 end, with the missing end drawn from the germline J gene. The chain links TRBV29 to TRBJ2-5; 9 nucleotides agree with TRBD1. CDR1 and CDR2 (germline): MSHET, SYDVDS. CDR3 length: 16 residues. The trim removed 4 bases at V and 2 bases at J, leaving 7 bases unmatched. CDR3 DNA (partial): TGTGCTAGCAGTTCGGGACAGGGATGGGGCCAAGACACCCAGTAC. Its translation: CASSSGQGWGQDTQY. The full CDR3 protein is CASSSGQGWGQDTQYF.

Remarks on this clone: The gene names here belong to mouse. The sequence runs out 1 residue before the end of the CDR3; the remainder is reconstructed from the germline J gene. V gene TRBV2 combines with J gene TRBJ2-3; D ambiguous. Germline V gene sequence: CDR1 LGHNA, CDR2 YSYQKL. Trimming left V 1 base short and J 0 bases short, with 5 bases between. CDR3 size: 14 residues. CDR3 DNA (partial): TGTGCCAGCAGCCAAGTCAGGAGTGCAGAAACGCTGTAT. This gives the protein CASSQVRSAETLY. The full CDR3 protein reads CASSQVRSAETLYF.

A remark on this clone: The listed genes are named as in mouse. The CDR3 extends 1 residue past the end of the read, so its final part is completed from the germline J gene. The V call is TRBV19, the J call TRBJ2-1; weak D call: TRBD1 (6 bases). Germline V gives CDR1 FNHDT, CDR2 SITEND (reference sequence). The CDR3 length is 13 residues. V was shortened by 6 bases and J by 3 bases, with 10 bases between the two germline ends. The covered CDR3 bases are TGTGCCAGCACCCGAGGGGGCTATGCTGAGCAGTTC. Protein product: CASTRGGYAEQF. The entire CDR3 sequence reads CASTRGGYAEQFF.

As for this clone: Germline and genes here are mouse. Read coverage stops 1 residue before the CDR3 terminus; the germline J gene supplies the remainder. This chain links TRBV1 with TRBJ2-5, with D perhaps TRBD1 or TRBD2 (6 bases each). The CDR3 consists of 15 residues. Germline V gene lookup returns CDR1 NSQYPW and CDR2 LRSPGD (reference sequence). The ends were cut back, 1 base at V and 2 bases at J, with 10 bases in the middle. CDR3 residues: CTCSAGGRGQDTQYF. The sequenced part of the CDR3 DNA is TGCACCTGCAGTGCAGGGGGGCGCGGCCAAGACACCCAGTAC.

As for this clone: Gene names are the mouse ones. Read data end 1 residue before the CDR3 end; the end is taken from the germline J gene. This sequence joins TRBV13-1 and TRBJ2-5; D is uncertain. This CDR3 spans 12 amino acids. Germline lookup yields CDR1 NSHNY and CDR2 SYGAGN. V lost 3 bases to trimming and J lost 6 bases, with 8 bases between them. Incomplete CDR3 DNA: TGTGCCAGCAGTGCGGACGGGGACACCCAGTAC. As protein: CASSADGDTQY. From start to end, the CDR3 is CASSADGDTQYF.

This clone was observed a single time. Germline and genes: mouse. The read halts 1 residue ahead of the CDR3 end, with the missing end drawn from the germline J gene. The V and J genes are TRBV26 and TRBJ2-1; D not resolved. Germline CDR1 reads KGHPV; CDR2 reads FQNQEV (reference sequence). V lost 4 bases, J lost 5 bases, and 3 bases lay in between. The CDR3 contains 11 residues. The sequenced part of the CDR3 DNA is TGTGCCAGCAGTCCTGATGCTGAGCAGTTC. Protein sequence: CASSPDAEQF. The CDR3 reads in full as CASSPDAEQFF.

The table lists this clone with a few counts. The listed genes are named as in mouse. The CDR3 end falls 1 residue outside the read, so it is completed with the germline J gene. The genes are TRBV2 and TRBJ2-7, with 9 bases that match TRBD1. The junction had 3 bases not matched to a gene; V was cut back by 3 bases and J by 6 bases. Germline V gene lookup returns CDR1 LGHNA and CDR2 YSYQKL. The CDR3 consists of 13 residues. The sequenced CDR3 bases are TGTGCCAGCAGCCAGCCGGGACAGGGTGAACAGTAC. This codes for CASSQPGQGEQY. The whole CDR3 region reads CASSQPGQGEQYF.

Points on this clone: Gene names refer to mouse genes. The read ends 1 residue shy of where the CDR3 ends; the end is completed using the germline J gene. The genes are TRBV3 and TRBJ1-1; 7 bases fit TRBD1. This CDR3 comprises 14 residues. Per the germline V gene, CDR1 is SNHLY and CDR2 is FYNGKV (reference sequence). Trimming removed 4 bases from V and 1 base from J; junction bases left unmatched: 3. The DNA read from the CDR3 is TGTGCCAGCAGCTCGCAGGGGGGAAACACAGAAGTCTTC. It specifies CASSSQGGNTEVF. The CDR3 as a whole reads CASSSQGGNTEVFF.